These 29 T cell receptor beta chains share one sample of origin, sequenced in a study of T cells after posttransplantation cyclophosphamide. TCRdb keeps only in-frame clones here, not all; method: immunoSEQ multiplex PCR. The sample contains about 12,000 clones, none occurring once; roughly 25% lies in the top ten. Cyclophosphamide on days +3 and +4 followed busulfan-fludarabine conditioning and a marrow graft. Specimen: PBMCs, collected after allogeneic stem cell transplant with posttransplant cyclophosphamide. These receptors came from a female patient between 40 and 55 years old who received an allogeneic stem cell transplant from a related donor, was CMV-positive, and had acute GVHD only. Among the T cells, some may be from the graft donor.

In DNA form, the CDR3 reads TGTGCCAGCAGTGAAGACTTGACAGCTTCACCCCTCCACTTT. Translated: CASSEDLTASPLHF. The rearrangement joins TRBV25-1 to TRBJ1-6, with D tentatively TRBD1 (5 bases). The CDR3 runs 14 residues. The germline gives CDR1 MGHDK, CDR2 SYGVNS. V was trimmed by 2 bases and J by 9 bases, leaving 11 bases between them. The full variable domain, its missing parts supplied by reference TRBV25-1 and TRBJ1-6, is EADIYQTPRYLVIGTGKKITLECSQTMGHDKMYWYQQDPGMELHLIHYSYGVNSTEKGDLSSESTVSRIRTEHFPLTLESARPSHTSQYLCASSEDLTASPLHFGNGTRLTVT.

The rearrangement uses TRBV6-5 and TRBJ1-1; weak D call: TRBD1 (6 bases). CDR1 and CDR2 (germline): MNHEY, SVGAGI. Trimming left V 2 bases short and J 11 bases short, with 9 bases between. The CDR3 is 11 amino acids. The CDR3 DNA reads TGTGCCAGCAGTTACGCAGGGGACGCTTTCTTT. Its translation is CASSYAGDAFF.

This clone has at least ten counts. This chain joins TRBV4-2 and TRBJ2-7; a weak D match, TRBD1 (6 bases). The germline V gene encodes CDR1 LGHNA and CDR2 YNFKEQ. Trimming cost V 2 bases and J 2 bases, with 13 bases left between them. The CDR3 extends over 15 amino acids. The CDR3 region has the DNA TGTGCCAGCAGCCAAACGGACAGTCCTACCTACGAGCAGTACGTC. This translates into CASSQTDSPTYEQYV.

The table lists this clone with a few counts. In nucleotides, the CDR3 is TGTGCCAGCTCACCAAGGACTATTCCTAGCACAGATACGCAGTATTTT. Its protein product is CASSPRTIPSTDTQYF. The V and J genes are TRBV18 and TRBJ2-3; possible D gene TRBD2, 6 bases. CDR1 is KGHSH, CDR2 LQKENI, per germline. The CDR3 spans 16 residues. Trimming removed 2 bases from V and 0 bases from J, with 12 bases in between.

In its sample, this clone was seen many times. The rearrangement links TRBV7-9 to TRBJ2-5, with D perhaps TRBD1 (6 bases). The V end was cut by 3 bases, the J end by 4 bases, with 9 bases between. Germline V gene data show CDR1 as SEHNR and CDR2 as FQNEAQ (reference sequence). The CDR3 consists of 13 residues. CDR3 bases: TGTGCCAGCAGCTTCTCGACAGGAGAGACCCAGTACTTC. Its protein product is CASSFSTGETQYF.

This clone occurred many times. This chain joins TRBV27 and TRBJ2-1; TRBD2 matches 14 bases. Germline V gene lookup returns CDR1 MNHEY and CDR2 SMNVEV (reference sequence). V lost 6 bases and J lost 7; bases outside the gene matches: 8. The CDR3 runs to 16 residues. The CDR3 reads CASSETSGRDLNEQFF. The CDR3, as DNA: TGTGCCAGCAGCGAGACTAGCGGGAGGGATTTAAATGAGCAGTTCTTC.

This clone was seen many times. CDR3 region: CASSSGQGWTDTQYF. Written as DNA, the CDR3 is TGCGCCAGCAGCTCCGGACAGGGTTGGACAGATACGCAGTATTTT. The V gene is TRBV5-1, the J gene TRBJ2-3; TRBD1 matches 8 bases. Germline trimming cut 3 bases from V and 3 bases from J; bases unmatched to any gene: 6. This CDR3 comprises 15 residues. CDR1 and CDR2 from the germline V gene are SGHRS and YFSETQ.

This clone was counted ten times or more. CDR3 DNA: TGTGCCAGCAGCTTAGTCTTCACAGCTGAAGCTTTCTTT. Its translation: CASSLVFTAEAFF. The rearrangement uses TRBV11-3 and TRBJ1-1; D is ambiguous. V was clipped by 1 base and J by 6 bases, with 9 bases between them. CDR1 and CDR2 (germline): SGHNT, YENEEA. The CDR3 consists of 13 residues.

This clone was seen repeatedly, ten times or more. In DNA form, the CDR3 reads TGTGCCAGCAGTTGGGACAGGGCTCAGCCCCAGCATTTT. Translating gives CASSWDRAQPQHF. The chain employs TRBV5-4 and TRBJ1-5; 9 bases line up with TRBD1. CDR3 length: 13 amino acids. The germline gives CDR1 SGHNT, CDR2 YYREEE (reference sequence). V lost 5 bases and J lost 6; bases outside the gene matches: 3.

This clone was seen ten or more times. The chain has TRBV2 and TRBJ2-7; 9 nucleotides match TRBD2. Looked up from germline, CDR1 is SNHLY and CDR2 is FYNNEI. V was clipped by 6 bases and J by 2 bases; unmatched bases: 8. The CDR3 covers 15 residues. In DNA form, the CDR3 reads TGTGCCAGCAGGGGTTTCGGGACTAGCCCCTACGAGCAGTACTTC. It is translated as CASRGFGTSPYEQYF.

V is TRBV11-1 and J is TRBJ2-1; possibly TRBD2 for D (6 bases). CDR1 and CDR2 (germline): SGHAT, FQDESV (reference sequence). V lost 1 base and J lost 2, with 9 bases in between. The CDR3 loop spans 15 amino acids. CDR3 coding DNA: TGTGCCAGCAGCTTAGGGGACTGGACCTACAATGAGCAGTTCTTC. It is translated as CASSLGDWTYNEQFF.

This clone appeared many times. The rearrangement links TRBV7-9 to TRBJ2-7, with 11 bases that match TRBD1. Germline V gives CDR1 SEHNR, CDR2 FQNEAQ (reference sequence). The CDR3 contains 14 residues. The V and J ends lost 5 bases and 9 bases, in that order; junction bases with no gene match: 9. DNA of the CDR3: TGTGCCAGCAGCCCCCTAGGGACAGGGGGAAGGCAGTACTTC. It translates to CASSPLGTGGRQYF.

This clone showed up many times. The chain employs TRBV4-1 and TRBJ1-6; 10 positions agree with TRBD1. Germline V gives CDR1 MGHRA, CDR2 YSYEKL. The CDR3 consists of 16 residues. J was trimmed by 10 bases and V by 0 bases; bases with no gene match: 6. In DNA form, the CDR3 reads TGCGCCAGCAGCCAAGATAGTGGGACAGGGGTATCACCCCTCCACTTT. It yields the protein CASSQDSGTGVSPLHF.

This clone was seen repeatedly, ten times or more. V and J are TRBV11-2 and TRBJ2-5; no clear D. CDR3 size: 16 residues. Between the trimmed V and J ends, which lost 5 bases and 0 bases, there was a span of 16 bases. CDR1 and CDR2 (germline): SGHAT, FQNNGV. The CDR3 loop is CASSAYPRRNQETQYF. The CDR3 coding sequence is TGTGCCAGCAGCGCCTACCCGCGGCGAAACCAAGAGACCCAGTACTTC.

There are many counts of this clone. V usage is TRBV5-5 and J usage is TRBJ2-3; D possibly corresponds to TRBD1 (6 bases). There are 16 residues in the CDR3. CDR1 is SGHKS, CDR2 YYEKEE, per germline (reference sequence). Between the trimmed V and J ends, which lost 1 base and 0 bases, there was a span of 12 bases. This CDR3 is CASSLTGQVSTDTQYF. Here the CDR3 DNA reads TGTGCCAGCAGCTTGACAGGGCAAGTAAGCACAGATACGCAGTATTTT. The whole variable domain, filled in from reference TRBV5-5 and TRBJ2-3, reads DAGVTQSPTHLIKTRGQQVTLRCSPISGHKSVSWYQQVLGQGPQFIFQYYEKEERGRGNFPDRFSARQFPNYSSELNVNALLLGDSALYLCASSLTGQVSTDTQYFGPGTRLTVL.

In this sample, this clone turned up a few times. As DNA, the CDR3 is TGCGCCAGCAGTCTGACCGGGACTAGCGGGAGTTGGGGAGGAGAGACCCAGTACTTC. Translating gives CASSLTGTSGSWGGETQYF. V and J are TRBV23-1 and TRBJ2-5; 14 nucleotides agree with TRBD2. TRBV23-1 is an ORF, with its function uncertain. V shed 4 bases and J 4 bases; nucleotides not matched to a gene: 14. The CDR3 contains 19 residues.

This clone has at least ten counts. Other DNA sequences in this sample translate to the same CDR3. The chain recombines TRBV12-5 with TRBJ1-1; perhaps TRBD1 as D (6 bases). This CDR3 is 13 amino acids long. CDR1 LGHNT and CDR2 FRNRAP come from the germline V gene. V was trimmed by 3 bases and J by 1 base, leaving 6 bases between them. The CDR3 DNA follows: TGTGCTAGTGGTTTAGGGGGGAACACTGAAGCTTTCTTT. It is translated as CASGLGGNTEAFF.

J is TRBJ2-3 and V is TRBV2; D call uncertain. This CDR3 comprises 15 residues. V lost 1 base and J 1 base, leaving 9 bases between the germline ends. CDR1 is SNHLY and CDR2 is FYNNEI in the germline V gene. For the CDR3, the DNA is TGTGCCAGCAGTGAAGTACCGGGTGGCACAGATACGCAGTATTTT. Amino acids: CASSEVPGGTDTQYF.

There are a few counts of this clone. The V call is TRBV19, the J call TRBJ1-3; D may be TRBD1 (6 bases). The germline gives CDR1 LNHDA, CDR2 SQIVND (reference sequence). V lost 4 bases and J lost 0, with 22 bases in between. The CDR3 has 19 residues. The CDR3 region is CASSRPTLSFRGSGNTIYF. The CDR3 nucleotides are TGTGCCAGTAGTAGACCAACCTTGTCGTTCAGGGGCTCTGGAAACACCATATATTTT.

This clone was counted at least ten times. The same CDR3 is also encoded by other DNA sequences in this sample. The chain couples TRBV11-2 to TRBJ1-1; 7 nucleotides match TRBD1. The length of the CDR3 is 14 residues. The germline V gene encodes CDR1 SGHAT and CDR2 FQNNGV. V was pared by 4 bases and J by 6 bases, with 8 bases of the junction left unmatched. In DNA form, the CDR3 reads TGTGCCAGCAGCTCTCAGGGGGAGAGAGCTGAAGCTTTCTTT. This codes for CASSSQGERAEAFF. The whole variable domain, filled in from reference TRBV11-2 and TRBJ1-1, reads EAGVAQSPRYKIIEKRQSVAFWCNPISGHATLYWYQQILGQGPKLLIQFQNNGVVDDSQLPKDRFSAERLKGVDSTLKIQPAKLEDSAVYLCASSSQGERAEAFFGQGTRLTVV.

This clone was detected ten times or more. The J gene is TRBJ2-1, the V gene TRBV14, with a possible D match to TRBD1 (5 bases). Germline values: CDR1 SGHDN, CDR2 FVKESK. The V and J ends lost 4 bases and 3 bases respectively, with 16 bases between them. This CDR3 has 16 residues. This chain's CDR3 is CASSLLKTAGYNEQFF. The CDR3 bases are TGTGCCAGCAGCCTCCTCAAGACAGCTGGCTACAATGAGCAGTTCTTC.

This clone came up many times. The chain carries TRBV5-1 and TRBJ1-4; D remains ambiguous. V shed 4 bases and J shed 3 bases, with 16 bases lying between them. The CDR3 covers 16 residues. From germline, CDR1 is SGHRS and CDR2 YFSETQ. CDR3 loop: CASSAYGFSSNEKLFF. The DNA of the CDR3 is TGCGCCAGCAGCGCGTATGGATTTAGCTCTAATGAAAAACTGTTTTTT.

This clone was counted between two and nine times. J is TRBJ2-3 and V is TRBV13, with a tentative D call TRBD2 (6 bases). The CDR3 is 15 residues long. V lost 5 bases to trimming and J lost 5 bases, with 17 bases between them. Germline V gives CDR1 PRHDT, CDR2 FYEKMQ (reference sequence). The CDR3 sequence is CASSPPWRGIDTQYF. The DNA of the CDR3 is TGTGCCAGCAGCCCCCCATGGCGGGGAATAGATACGCAGTATTTT. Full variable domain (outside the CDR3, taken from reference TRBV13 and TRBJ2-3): AAGVIQSPRHLIKEKRETATLKCYPIPRHDTVYWYQQGPGQDPQFLISFYEKMQSDKGSIPDRFSAQQFSDYHSELNMSSLELGDSALYFCASSPPWRGIDTQYFGPGTRLTVL.

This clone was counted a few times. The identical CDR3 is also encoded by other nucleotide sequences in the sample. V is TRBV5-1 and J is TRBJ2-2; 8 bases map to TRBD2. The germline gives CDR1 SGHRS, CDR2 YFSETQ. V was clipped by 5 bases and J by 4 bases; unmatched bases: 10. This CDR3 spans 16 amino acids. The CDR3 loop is CASSLLVAGPTGELFF. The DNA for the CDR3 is TGCGCCAGCAGTTTGCTAGTAGCGGGGCCCACCGGGGAGCTGTTTTTT.

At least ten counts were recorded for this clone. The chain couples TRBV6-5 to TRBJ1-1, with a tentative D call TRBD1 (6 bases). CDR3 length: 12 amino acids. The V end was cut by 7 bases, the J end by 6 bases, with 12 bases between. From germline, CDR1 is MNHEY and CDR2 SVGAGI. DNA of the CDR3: TGTGCCAGCAACACAGGGTACTCTGAAGCTTTCTTT. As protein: CASNTGYSEAFF.

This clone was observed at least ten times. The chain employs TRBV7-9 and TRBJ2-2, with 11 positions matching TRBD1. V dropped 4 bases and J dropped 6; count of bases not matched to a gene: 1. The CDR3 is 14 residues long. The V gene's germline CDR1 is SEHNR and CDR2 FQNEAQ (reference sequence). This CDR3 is CASSSGQGAGELFF. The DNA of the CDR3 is TGTGCCAGCAGCTCGGGACAGGGGGCCGGGGAGCTGTTTTTT.

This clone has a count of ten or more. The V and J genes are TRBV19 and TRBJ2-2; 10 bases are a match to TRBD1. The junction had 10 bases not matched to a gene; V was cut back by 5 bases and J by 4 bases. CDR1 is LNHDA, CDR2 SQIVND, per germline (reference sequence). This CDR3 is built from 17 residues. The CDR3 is CASSDRGRKGATGELFF. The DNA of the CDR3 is TGTGCCAGTAGTGACAGGGGGCGAAAAGGAGCCACCGGGGAGCTGTTTTTT. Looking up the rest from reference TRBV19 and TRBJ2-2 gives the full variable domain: DGGITQSPKYLFRKEGQNVTLSCEQNLNHDAMYWYRQDPGQGLRLIYYSQIVNDFQKGDIAEGYSVSREKKESFPLTVTSAQKNPTAFYLCASSDRGRKGATGELFFGEGSRLTVL.

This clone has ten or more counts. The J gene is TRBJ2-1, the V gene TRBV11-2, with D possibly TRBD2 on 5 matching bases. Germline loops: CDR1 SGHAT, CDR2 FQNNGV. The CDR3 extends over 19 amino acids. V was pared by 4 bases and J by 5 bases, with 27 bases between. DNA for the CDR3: TGTGCCAGCAGCTCTAGGCGGGCCCTAGACGGGGTCGCTCACAATGAGCAGTTCTTC. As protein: CASSSRRALDGVAHNEQFF.

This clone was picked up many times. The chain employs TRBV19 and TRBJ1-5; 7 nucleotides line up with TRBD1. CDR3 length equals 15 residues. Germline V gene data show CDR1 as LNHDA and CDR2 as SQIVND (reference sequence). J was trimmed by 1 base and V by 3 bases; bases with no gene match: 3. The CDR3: CASSIWDRSNQPQHF. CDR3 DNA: TGTGCCAGTAGTATCTGGGACAGAAGCAATCAGCCCCAGCATTTT.